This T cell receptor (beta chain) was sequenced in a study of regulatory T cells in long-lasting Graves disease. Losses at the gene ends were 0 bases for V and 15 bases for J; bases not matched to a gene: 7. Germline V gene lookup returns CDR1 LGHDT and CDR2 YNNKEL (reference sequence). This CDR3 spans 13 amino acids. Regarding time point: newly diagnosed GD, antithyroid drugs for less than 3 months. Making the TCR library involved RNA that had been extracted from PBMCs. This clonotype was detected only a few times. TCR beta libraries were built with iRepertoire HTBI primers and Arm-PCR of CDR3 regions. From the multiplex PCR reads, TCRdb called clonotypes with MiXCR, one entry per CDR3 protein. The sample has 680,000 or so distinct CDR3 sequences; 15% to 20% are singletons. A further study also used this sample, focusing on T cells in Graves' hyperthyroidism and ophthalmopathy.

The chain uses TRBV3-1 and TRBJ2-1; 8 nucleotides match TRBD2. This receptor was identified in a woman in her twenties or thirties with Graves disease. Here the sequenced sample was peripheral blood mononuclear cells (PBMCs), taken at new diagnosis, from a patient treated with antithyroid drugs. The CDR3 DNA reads TGTGCCAGCAGCCAAGAAACGGGAGGGCCCGCGTTCTTC. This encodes CASSQETGGPAFF.